The clone carrying this TCR beta chain was seen only a few times. The data were taken from a study of regulatory T cells in long-lasting Graves disease. Time point here: newly diagnosed GD, antithyroid drugs for less than 3 months. PBMC-derived RNA was used for the TCR library. Investigators report Graves' disease was diagnosed under American Thyroid Association guidelines. The trim removed 6 bases at V and 11 bases at J, leaving 13 bases unmatched. The V gene's germline CDR1 is LGHDT and CDR2 YNNKEL (reference sequence). The CDR3 extends over 14 amino acids. Libraries of TCR beta came from iRepertoire HTBI primers plus Arm-PCR of CDR3 regions. TCRdb recomputed calls from the multiplex PCR reads with MiXCR, one row per CDR3 protein. The sample yields over 200,000 distinct CDR3 sequences, about 17% seen once. A further study also used this sample, focusing on T cells in Graves' hyperthyroidism and ophthalmopathy. That paper states: Ophthalmopathy was distinguished from stable hyperthyroidism by 13 V-J signatures.

This specimen consisted of peripheral blood mononuclear cells (PBMCs), obtained at new diagnosis, from a patient treated with antithyroid drugs. The V call is TRBV3-1, the J call TRBJ2-7; TRBD1 agrees at 10 bases. The clonotype was recovered from a woman aged 25 to 39 with Graves disease. The CDR3 DNA reads TGTGCCAGCAGTCCCGGGACAGGGGCCCCTAAGGAGTACTTC. Translated, it gives CASSPGTGAPKEYF.